These 17 T cell receptor beta chains share one sample of origin, sequenced in a study of OX40 agonist ivuxolimab in advanced cancers. Assay used: immunoSEQ multiplex PCR; TCRdb lists only in-frame clones, some missing. Of about 100,000 clones listed, around 93% are singletons. Sequences were derived from CD4+ or CD8+ T cells sorted from blood, sampled in a trial of the OX40 agonist ivuxolimab. The receptors come from an adult with an advanced solid tumor such as melanoma, head and neck, liver or kidney cancer.

CDR3 in DNA: TGTGCCAGCAGTCGAGGGACAGGGGAAACCTACGAGCAGTACTTC. It yields the protein CASSRGTGETYEQYF. This chain uses TRBV6-5 with TRBJ2-7; 10 nucleotides line up with TRBD1. The CDR3 totals 15 residues. Germline loops: CDR1 MNHEY, CDR2 SVGAGI. The junction had 6 bases not matched to a gene; V was cut back by 5 bases and J by 2 bases.

This chain connects TRBV4-1 to TRBJ1-1; 9 bases agree with TRBD1. This CDR3 comprises 16 residues. In germline, CDR1 is MGHRA, CDR2 YSYEKL. Trimming at V came to 0 bases and at J to 4 bases, leaving 6 bases not matched to a gene. CDR3 DNA: TGCGCCAGCAGCCAAGAAAAGCGGACAGGGGCCACTGAAGCTTTCTTT. Its protein product is CASSQEKRTGATEAFF.

The rearrangement joins TRBV6-1 to TRBJ1-5, with D unresolved. Germline CDR1 reads MNHNS; CDR2 reads SASEGT. V was clipped by 6 bases and J by 0 bases, with 12 bases between them. The CDR3 is 15 residues long. Written as DNA, the CDR3 is TGTGCCAGCAGGGGCGGAGGAGGTAGCAATCAGCCCCAGCATTTT. Residues: CASRGGGGSNQPQHF.

CDR3 DNA sequence: TGTGCCAGTAGTATATCCGGGACAGCTAATGAAAAACTGTTTTTT. This encodes CASSISGTANEKLFF. The gene calls are TRBV19 and TRBJ1-4, with TRBD1 identical over 7 bases. The CDR3 is 15 residues long. V dropped 2 bases and J dropped 3; count of bases not matched to a gene: 3. CDR1 is LNHDA and CDR2 is SQIVND in the germline V gene (reference sequence).

This chain links TRBV5-1 with TRBJ1-2; the D is unclear. CDR1 SGHRS and CDR2 YFSETQ come from the germline V gene. The germline V and J ends were trimmed by 0 bases and 1 base, with 10 bases remaining between them. The CDR3 has 15 amino acids. CDR3 loop: CASSLAANLNYGYTF. CDR3 bases: TGCGCCAGCAGCTTGGCTGCCAACCTTAACTATGGCTACACCTTC.

The rearrangement links TRBV5-1 to TRBJ2-7, with TRBD1 identical over 10 bases. V lost 4 bases and J lost 6; bases outside the gene matches: 10. Germline V gene data show CDR1 as SGHRS and CDR2 as YFSETQ. The CDR3 sequence is 15 residues long. CDR3 sequence reads: CASSPQTGGTGEQYF. The CDR3 coding sequence is TGCGCCAGCAGCCCTCAGACAGGGGGCACGGGCGAGCAGTACTTC. The entire variable domain, with the rest obtained from reference TRBV5-1 and TRBJ2-7, is as follows: KAGVTQTPRYLIKTRGQQVTLSCSPISGHRSVSWYQQTPGQGLQFLFEYFSETQRNKGNFPGRFSGRQFSNSRSEMNVSTLELGDSALYLCASSPQTGGTGEQYFGPGTRLTVT.

This chain uses TRBV28 with TRBJ1-2, with D perhaps matching TRBD1 (5 bases). The CDR3 runs to 14 residues. Trimming shortened V by 2 bases and J by 7 bases, and 14 bases separated the two germline ends. Germline V gives CDR1 MDHEN, CDR2 SYDVKM. In DNA form, the CDR3 reads TGTGCCAGCAGTTTAGGACGACAGTGGAGTGGCTACACCTTC. Protein: CASSLGRQWSGYTF.

The chain is built from TRBV11-3 and TRBJ2-5; unclear D gene. V was shortened by 5 bases and J by 3 bases, with 25 bases between the two germline ends. The CDR3 has 18 residues. The V gene's germline CDR1 is SGHNT and CDR2 YENEEA. The CDR3 reads CASSLAFGHGRIEETQYF. CDR3 bases: TGTGCCAGCAGCCTCGCTTTTGGCCATGGGCGAATCGAAGAGACCCAGTACTTC.

The chain is built from TRBV19 and TRBJ2-7; TRBD2 matches at 15 bases. The CDR3 length is 18 residues. The junction had 11 bases not matched to a gene; V was cut back by 6 bases and J by 2 bases. Germline V lookup: CDR1 LNHDA, CDR2 SQIVND (reference sequence). The CDR3 coding sequence is TGTGCCAGTAGCCGGCCGGGACTAGCGGGAGGAACTACCTACGAGCAGTACTTC. Translating gives CASSRPGLAGGTTYEQYF.

The chain carries TRBV5-1 and TRBJ1-2; D remains unclear. V dropped 0 bases and J dropped 2 bases, with 11 bases sitting between them. Germline assignment: CDR1 SGHRS and CDR2 YFSETQ. CDR3 length equals 15 residues. CDR3 nucleotides: TGCGCCAGCAGCTTGGTTGGCAGCTTCAACTATGGCTACACCTTC. The encoded protein is CASSLVGSFNYGYTF.

The rearrangement uses TRBV28 and TRBJ2-7; 9 bases are shared with TRBD1. J gave up 5 bases and V 2 bases, and 7 bases lay outside the gene matches. Germline V gene data show CDR1 as MDHEN and CDR2 as SYDVKM. The CDR3 covers 15 residues. The CDR3 DNA sequence: TGTGCCAGCAGTTTACCCGGGACAGGGCTCAACGAGCAGTACTTC. Protein product: CASSLPGTGLNEQYF.

The genes are TRBV27 and TRBJ1-1; a possible D gene is TRBD1 (5 bases). Germline V gene data show CDR1 as MNHEY and CDR2 as SMNVEV (reference sequence). The CDR3 contains 17 residues. Trimming pared 6 bases from V and 1 base from J, leaving 21 bases between. For the CDR3, the DNA is TGTGCCAGCAGCCTATTTCACGGGGCCACCTCGAACACTGAAGCTTTCTTT. This encodes CASSLFHGATSNTEAFF.

The rearrangement uses TRBV19 and TRBJ2-5; the D is unclear. Deletions cut 1 base from V and 5 bases from J, with 14 bases between. Germline V gene lookup returns CDR1 LNHDA and CDR2 SQIVND (reference sequence). This CDR3 is 15 amino acids long. The CDR3 spells CASSIGSPLRETQYF. The CDR3 DNA reads as TGTGCCAGTAGTATAGGCTCCCCCCTCCGGGAGACCCAGTACTTC.

The chain is built from TRBV7-2 and TRBJ2-5; TRBD2 matches at 9 bases. This CDR3 comprises 16 residues. Trimming took 1 base from V and 5 from J; bases not matched to a gene: 8. Germline V gives CDR1 SGHTA, CDR2 FQGNSA. The CDR3 nucleotides are TGTGCCAGCAGCTTAGTCGGAAGCGGGAGGTCGGAGACCCAGTACTTC. Encoded protein: CASSLVGSGRSETQYF.

V and J are TRBV5-1 and TRBJ2-7; D is perhaps TRBD1 (5 bases). The CDR3 has 14 amino acids. Germline values: CDR1 SGHRS, CDR2 YFSETQ. V lost 0 bases to trimming and J lost 3 bases, with 10 bases between them. CDR3 bases: TGCGCCAGCAGCTTGGATCAGGGTGTCTACGAGCAGTACTTC. Protein product: CASSLDQGVYEQYF.

This chain joins TRBV29-1 and TRBJ2-7; D is unresolved. With 4 bases removed from V and 3 bases from J, the gap between germline ends came to 10 bases. This CDR3 contains 12 residues. Germline CDR1 is SQVTM and CDR2 is ANQGSEA. CDR3 loop: CSVGADRYEQYF. CDR3 nucleotides: TGCAGCGTTGGAGCAGACCGCTACGAGCAGTACTTC.

This clone appeared a single time. The chain combines TRBV5-1 with TRBJ2-3; 7 nucleotides line up with TRBD2. Germline V gene data show CDR1 as SGHRS and CDR2 as YFSETQ. V shed 4 bases, J shed 3 bases, and the junction held 8 bases outside the gene matches. The CDR3 sequence is 15 residues long. The CDR3 nucleotides are TGCGCCAGCAGCCGCAGCGGGACCGCGACAGATACGCAGTATTTT. Translating gives CASSRSGTATDTQYF.